A selection of T cell receptor beta chains follows, all from one sample in a study of T cell repertoires in cytomegalovirus infection. Each CDR3 protein is one row after TCRdb ran MiXCR on the reads. The sample holds over 250,000 distinct CDR3 sequences, about 20% seen once. What these receptors recognize is not known. The specimen comprised cultured PBMCs, sampled from culture after CMV antigen stimulation. The receptors originated from a human donor in good health (CMV status not recorded). Some clones in this sample may be carry-over from other donors' samples. The CDR3 runs from the conserved cysteine through the conserved F or W. Clone sizes are given selectively: once, few, many, or a class where the clone is expanded.

size,J,V,length,CDR3
NA,TRBJ2-3,TRBV9,15,CASSVEAGVPDTQYF
NA,TRBJ2-7,TRBV20-1,11,CSASLNYEQYF
NA,TRBJ2-1,TRBV20-1,18,CSARPGLAELSSYNEQFF
few,TRBJ2-7,TRBV5-6,15,CASSLLREWSYEQYF
many,TRBJ2-7,TRBV7-2,14,CASSPSGGSYEQYF
few,TRBJ2-2,TRBV7-2,13,CASSSHEPGELFF
NA,TRBJ2-3,TRBV28,16,CASRRLAGGKQDTQYF
few,TRBJ2-3,TRBV19,20,CASSISWVRKTPTSTDTQYF
few,TRBJ2-3,TRBV7-9,16,CASSSRRDLSTDTQYF
NA,TRBJ1-6,TRBV20-1,15,CSARTVGHALRPLHF
NA,TRBJ1-5,TRBV27,15,CASSPTGGVSQPQHF
many,TRBJ1-2,TRBV6-1,13,CASRGQGIWGYTF
many,TRBJ1-2,TRBV7-2,12,CASSESWGGYTF
few,TRBJ2-7,TRBV4-1,17,CASSQDFRSGQQDEQYF
many,TRBJ2-7,TRBV7-2,13,CASSLTKPGEQYF
NA,TRBJ2-3,TRBV18,13,CASTSGTSDTQYF
many,TRBJ1-1,TRBV7-2,14,CASSLATGVTEAFF
NA,TRBJ1-6,TRBV5-5,15,CASSARDSYNSPLHF
NA,TRBJ2-5,TRBV18,15,CASSPGTGEQETQYF
many,TRBJ1-3,TRBV4-3,14,CASSQDYSGNTIYF
NA,TRBJ1-3,TRBV7-9,17,CASSFATQGNSGNTIYF
few,TRBJ2-1,TRBV12-3/TRBV12-4,14,CASSRTGGDNEQFF
NA,TRBJ2-5,TRBV20-1,18,CSARNMEQGSDWQETQYF
NA,TRBJ2-1,TRBV7-2,12,CASSGAQAVRFF
few,TRBJ2-7,TRBV7-4,17,CASSLGKTTGIFYEQYF
NA,TRBJ1-6,TRBV18,17,CASSPLHWTSYNSPLHF
many,TRBJ2-4,TRBV6-5,13,CASSQRNGNIQYF
NA,TRBJ2-7,TRBV4-3,15,CASSQDRRGSGEQYF
few,TRBJ2-3,TRBV4-1,15,CASSLLDRFTDTQYF
many,TRBJ2-1,TRBV7-6,18,CASSLGIAGASSYNEQFF
NA,TRBJ2-3,TRBV9,14,CASSVVQVPDTQYF
many,TRBJ2-3,TRBV7-8,16,CASSPQGAGGTDTQYF
few,TRBJ1-1,TRBV30,13,CAWSVRGDTEAFF
few,TRBJ2-5,TRBV7-8,15,CASSLAPRDQETQYF
NA,TRBJ2-1,TRBV5-1,15,CASRNSRMGLDEQFF
NA,TRBJ2-5,TRBV19,13,CASKGARQETQYF
NA,TRBJ2-2,TRBV4-2,14,CASSPGPATGELFF
NA,TRBJ2-1,TRBV6-2/TRBV6-3,16,CASSYSWLAGVRKQFF
few,TRBJ2-3,TRBV7-9,14,CASSFRIGADTQYF
NA,TRBJ2-5,TRBV11-3,14,CASSLSGRQETQYF
few,TRBJ2-1,TRBV7-9,16,CASSFLMWDNYNEQFF
many,TRBJ2-3,TRBV25-1,16,CASSQTSGRVTDTQYF
NA,TRBJ1-2,TRBV19,15,CASRRQRGVDYGYTF
NA,TRBJ2-1,TRBV28,14,CASTPQAGAIEQFF
NA,TRBJ2-1,TRBV5-1,17,CASSLASSGSSYNEQFF
few,TRBJ1-1,TRBV7-2,13,CASSIDRNTEAFF
NA,TRBJ2-1,TRBV5-4,15,CASSLGTDSDNQQFF
few,TRBJ2-2,TRBV7-2,16,CASSRTGRPNTGELFF
many,TRBJ1-5,TRBV12-3/TRBV12-4,17,CASSFYLGGVSNQPQHF
NA,TRBJ2-2,TRBV11-3,16,CASTLGRLISTGELFF
NA,TRBJ2-2,TRBV6-6,15,CASSSPGQGIGELFF
NA,TRBJ2-2,TRBV11-2,15,CASSVGGGPTGELFF
NA,TRBJ2-5,TRBV24-1,17,CATSDFVGTGRRETQYF
many,TRBJ1-5,TRBV19,13,CASSPTGDQPQHF
NA,TRBJ2-7,TRBV4-2,13,CASSQDAGREQYF
NA,TRBJ2-3,TRBV20-1,13,CSARVDGTDTQYF